One sample yielded the 19 T cell receptor beta chains listed below, sequenced in a study of cytomegalovirus exposure and HLA in healthy donors. 13 Jbeta primers and 60 Vbeta primers were used for the PCR. The data were produced by immunoSEQ multiplex PCR, yet TCRdb's version contains in-frame clones alone and is incomplete. The table has about 160,000 clones, 79% seen once; the top ten hold roughly 6%. Sequenced material: PBMCs. The receptors were sampled from a man aged 45 to 65 in good health and CMV-seropositive.

V usage is TRBV19 and J usage is TRBJ2-1; TRBD2 matches 11 bases. CDR3 size: 14 residues. The junction had 6 bases not matched to a gene; V was cut back by 5 bases and J by 9 bases. The V gene's germline CDR1 is LNHDA and CDR2 SQIVND (reference sequence). CDR3 loop: CASSSTSGIFEQFF. The CDR3 nucleotides read TGTGCCAGTAGTTCGACTAGCGGGATTTTTGAGCAGTTCTTC.

This sequence joins TRBV28 and TRBJ1-3; TRBD1 is a possible D gene (6 bases). The V and J ends lost 6 bases and 2 bases respectively, with 11 bases between them. Germline-derived CDR1 and CDR2 are MDHEN and SYDVKM. The CDR3 spans 14 residues. The CDR3 region has the DNA TGTGCCAGCAGAAACAGGGTTACTGGAAACACCATATATTTT. Translated: CASRNRVTGNTIYF.

This clone was found once. The chain combines TRBV9 with TRBJ2-2, with TRBD1 matching over 11 bases. V dropped 4 bases and J dropped 5; count of bases not matched to a gene: 10. The V gene's germline CDR1 is SGDLS and CDR2 YYNGEE. This CDR3 region has 17 residues. CDR3 sequence reads: CASSLPPGTGGTGELFF. The CDR3 region has the DNA TGTGCCAGCAGCCTACCCCCCGGGACAGGGGGTACCGGGGAGCTGTTTTTT.

The rearrangement joins TRBV5-1 to TRBJ1-4, with a tentative D call TRBD1 (5 bases). The CDR3 extends over 19 amino acids. Germline V gene sequence: CDR1 SGHRS, CDR2 YFSETQ. V shed 3 bases and J shed 1 base, with 22 bases lying between them. The CDR3 region has the DNA TGCGCCAGCAGCTGGGGCCGAGGAGGGCAGGAGCTAACTAATGAAAAACTGTTTTTT. It specifies CASSWGRGGQELTNEKLFF.

V usage is TRBV2 and J usage is TRBJ1-5; D is unclear. The CDR3 covers 12 residues. Germline V gene lookup returns CDR1 SNHLY and CDR2 FYNNEI. V dropped 6 bases and J dropped 5 bases, with 8 bases sitting between them. CDR3 nucleotides: TGTGCCAGCAGCAGTCGGGATCAGCCCCAGCATTTT. The encoded protein is CASSSRDQPQHF.

V and J are TRBV6-6 and TRBJ1-5, with 7 bases identical to TRBD1. The CDR3 is 14 residues long. CDR1 is MNHNY, CDR2 SVGAGI, per germline (reference sequence). The V segment lost 2 bases and the J segment 5 bases; nucleotides outside the gene matches: 3. Written as DNA, the CDR3 is TGTGCCAGCAGTTACCGAGACAGGGATCAGCCCCAGCATTTT. The encoded protein is CASSYRDRDQPQHF.

V gene TRBV4-2 combines with J gene TRBJ2-7, with a weak D call TRBD2 (6 bases). Trimming shortened V by 4 bases and J by 2 bases, and 27 bases separated the two germline ends. This CDR3 is built from 19 residues. Germline CDR1 LGHNA, CDR2 YNFKEQ. The CDR3 DNA sequence: TGTGCCAGCAGCCGCGGGACTCTGAGAGGTCGCCCCCTTACCTACGAGCAGTACTTC. It specifies CASSRGTLRGRPLTYEQYF.

The chain links TRBV11-2 to TRBJ2-7; perhaps TRBD1 as D (6 bases). Trimming left V 4 bases short and J 2 bases short, with 15 bases between. This CDR3 has 15 residues. Germline V gene sequence: CDR1 SGHAT, CDR2 FQNNGV. This CDR3 is CASSWGTRGPYEQYF. The CDR3 bases are TGTGCCAGCAGCTGGGGGACAAGGGGCCCCTACGAGCAGTACTTC.

This clone came up once. CDR3 in DNA: TGTGCCAGCAGCTTACCTCAGAGGGGGGACAGCTATGGCTACACCTTC. It encodes CASSLPQRGDSYGYTF. The V call is TRBV5-5, the J call TRBJ1-2; 7 nucleotides line up with TRBD1. CDR1 and CDR2 from the germline V gene are SGHKS and YYEKEE (reference sequence). This CDR3 contains 16 residues. The junction had 11 bases not matched to a gene; V was cut back by 2 bases and J by 4 bases.

The chain employs TRBV11-2 and TRBJ2-5, with a weak D call TRBD2 (5 bases). There are 13 residues in the CDR3. Germline CDR1 reads SGHAT; CDR2 reads FQNNGV. Trimming removed 5 bases at V and 3 bases at J, with 10 bases between. CDR3 protein: CASSRGREETQYF. Here the CDR3 DNA reads TGTGCCAGCAGCCGCGGGCGGGAAGAGACCCAGTACTTC.

The V call is TRBV6-1, the J call TRBJ1-4, with 10 bases fitting TRBD1. The CDR3 is made up of 12 amino acids. Germline V CDR1 and CDR2: MNHNS, SASEGT. Trimming removed 11 bases from V and 10 bases from J; junction bases left unmatched: 7. In DNA, the CDR3 is TGTGCCTGCGGGACAGGGGTCGGAAAACTGTTTTTT. The encoded protein is CACGTGVGKLFF.

V is TRBV20-1 and J is TRBJ1-4; perhaps TRBD1 as D (6 bases). The V gene's germline CDR1 is DFQATT and CDR2 SNEGSKA (reference sequence). This CDR3 has 11 amino acids. The CDR3 DNA sequence: TGCCTGGACAGCTTGAATGAAAAACTGTTTTTT. It translates to CLDSLNEKLFF.

This clone was detected once. The identical CDR3 is also encoded by other nucleotide sequences in the sample. The V gene is TRBV10-3, the J gene TRBJ2-7; 10 positions agree with TRBD2. Germline trimming cut 4 bases from V and 2 bases from J; bases unmatched to any gene: 8. This CDR3 contains 16 residues. CDR1 is ENHRY and CDR2 is SYGVKD in the germline V gene. The CDR3: CAISGGLAERAYEQYF. The DNA for the CDR3 is TGTGCCATCAGTGGAGGACTAGCGGAACGAGCCTACGAGCAGTACTTC.

Points on this clone: This same CDR3 is encoded by further DNA sequences in the sample. The chain employs TRBV5-6 and TRBJ2-7, with 8 bases aligning to TRBD1. The V segment lost 4 bases and the J segment 4 bases; nucleotides outside the gene matches: 10. The germline gives CDR1 SGHDT, CDR2 YYEEEE. The CDR3 has 15 amino acids. DNA of the CDR3: TGTGCCAGCAGCCCCCCAGGCCAGGGGGCGTACGAGCAGTACTTC. Protein product: CASSPPGQGAYEQYF.

V usage is TRBV5-1 and J usage is TRBJ1-2, with a weak D call TRBD1 (5 bases). CDR1 and CDR2 (germline): SGHRS, YFSETQ. Trimming took off 4 bases at V and 1 base at J, with 11 bases between the two ends. The CDR3 consists of 14 residues. The CDR3 reads CASSPTVFNYGYTF. CDR3 nucleotide sequence: TGCGCCAGCAGCCCGACAGTGTTTAACTATGGCTACACCTTC. Combining the CDR3 with reference TRBV5-1 and TRBJ1-2 gives the whole variable domain KAGVTQTPRYLIKTRGQQVTLSCSPISGHRSVSWYQQTPGQGLQFLFEYFSETQRNKGNFPGRFSGRQFSNSRSEMNVSTLELGDSALYLCASSPTVFNYGYTFGSGTRLTVV.

The rearrangement joins TRBV28 to TRBJ1-5, with D possibly matching TRBD1 (5 bases). Per germline, CDR1 MDHEN and CDR2 SYDVKM. The CDR3 loop spans 18 amino acids. V lost 5 bases and J lost 0, with 20 bases in between. The CDR3 sequence is CASSPLAGTGDSNQPQHF. CDR3 DNA: TGTGCCAGCAGTCCCCTCGCGGGGACTGGGGATAGCAATCAGCCCCAGCATTTT.

The chain joins TRBV10-3 to TRBJ2-2; maybe TRBD1 (6 bases). Trimming left V 6 bases short and J 4 bases short, with 15 bases between. Germline V gene lookup returns CDR1 ENHRY and CDR2 SYGVKD. This CDR3 is 15 amino acids long. CDR3 bases: TGTGCCATCAGCCGGCAGGGGTCGGGCACCGGGGAGCTGTTTTTT. Translation gives CAISRQGSGTGELFF.

The rearrangement links TRBV5-4 to TRBJ1-1, with D unclear. Trimming removed 2 bases at V and 5 bases at J, with 13 bases between. CDR3 length: 14 amino acids. Germline assignment: CDR1 SGHNT and CDR2 YYREEE (reference sequence). The CDR3 reads CASSLWGGRTEAFF. The CDR3 nucleotides are TGTGCCAGCAGCTTATGGGGAGGTAGGACTGAAGCTTTCTTT.

This chain links TRBV4-1 with TRBJ1-1, with D unclear. CDR3 length: 13 amino acids. The V end lost 1 base, the J end lost 8 bases, and 11 bases lay between the germline ends. The germline gives CDR1 MGHRA, CDR2 YSYEKL. The CDR3 region is CASSQGRETEAFF. In DNA form, the CDR3 reads TGCGCCAGCAGCCAAGGGAGGGAGACCGAAGCTTTCTTT.